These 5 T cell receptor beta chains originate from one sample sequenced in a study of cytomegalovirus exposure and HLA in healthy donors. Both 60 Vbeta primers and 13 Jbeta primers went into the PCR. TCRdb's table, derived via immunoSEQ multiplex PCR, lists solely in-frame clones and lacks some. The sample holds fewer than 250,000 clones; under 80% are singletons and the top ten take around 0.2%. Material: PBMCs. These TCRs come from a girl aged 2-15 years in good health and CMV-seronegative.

The CDR3 DNA follows: TGTGCCTCATCCCCGGGGACAGGGCCTGAAGCTTTCTTT. The encoded protein is CASSPGTGPEAFF. The V gene is TRBV19, the J gene TRBJ1-1, with 9 bases matching TRBD1. Per the germline V gene, CDR1 is LNHDA and CDR2 is SQIVND (reference sequence). The CDR3 extends over 13 amino acids. V was pared by 11 bases and J by 6 bases, with 10 bases of the junction left unmatched.

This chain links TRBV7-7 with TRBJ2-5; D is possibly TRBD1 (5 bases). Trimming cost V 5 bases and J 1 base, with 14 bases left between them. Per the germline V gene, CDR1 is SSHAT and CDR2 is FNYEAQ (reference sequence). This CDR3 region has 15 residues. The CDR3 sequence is CASSPRMGPQETQYF. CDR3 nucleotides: TGTGCCAGCAGCCCCCGTATGGGGCCCCAAGAGACCCAGTACTTC. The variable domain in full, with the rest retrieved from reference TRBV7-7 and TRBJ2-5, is GAGVSQSPRYKVTKRGQDVTLRCDPISSHATLYWYQQALGQGPEFLTYFNYEAQPDKSGLPSDRFSAERPEGSISTLTIQRTEQRDSAMYRCASSPRMGPQETQYFGPGTRLLVL.

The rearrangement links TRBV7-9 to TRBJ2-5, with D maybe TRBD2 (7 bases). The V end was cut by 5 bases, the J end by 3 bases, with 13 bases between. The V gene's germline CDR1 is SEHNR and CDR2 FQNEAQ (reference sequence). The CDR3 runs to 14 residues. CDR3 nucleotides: TGTGCCAGCAGCCCTAGGGGGGGAGAAGAGACCCAGTACTTC. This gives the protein CASSPRGGEETQYF.

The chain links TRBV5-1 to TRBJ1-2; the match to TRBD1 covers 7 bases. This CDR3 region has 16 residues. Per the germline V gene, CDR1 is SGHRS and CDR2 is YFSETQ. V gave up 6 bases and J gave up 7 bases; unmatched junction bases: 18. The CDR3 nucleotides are TGCGCCAGCAACCCCGATTCTTTAACAGGGGTAGGTGGCTACACCTTC. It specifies CASNPDSLTGVGGYTF.

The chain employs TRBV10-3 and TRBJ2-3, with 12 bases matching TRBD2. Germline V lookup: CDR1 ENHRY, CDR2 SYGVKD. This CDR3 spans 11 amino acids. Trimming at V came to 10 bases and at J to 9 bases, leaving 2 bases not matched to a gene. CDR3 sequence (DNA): TGTGCCAGTACTAGCGGGGGGACGCAGTATTTT. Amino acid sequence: CASTSGGTQYF.